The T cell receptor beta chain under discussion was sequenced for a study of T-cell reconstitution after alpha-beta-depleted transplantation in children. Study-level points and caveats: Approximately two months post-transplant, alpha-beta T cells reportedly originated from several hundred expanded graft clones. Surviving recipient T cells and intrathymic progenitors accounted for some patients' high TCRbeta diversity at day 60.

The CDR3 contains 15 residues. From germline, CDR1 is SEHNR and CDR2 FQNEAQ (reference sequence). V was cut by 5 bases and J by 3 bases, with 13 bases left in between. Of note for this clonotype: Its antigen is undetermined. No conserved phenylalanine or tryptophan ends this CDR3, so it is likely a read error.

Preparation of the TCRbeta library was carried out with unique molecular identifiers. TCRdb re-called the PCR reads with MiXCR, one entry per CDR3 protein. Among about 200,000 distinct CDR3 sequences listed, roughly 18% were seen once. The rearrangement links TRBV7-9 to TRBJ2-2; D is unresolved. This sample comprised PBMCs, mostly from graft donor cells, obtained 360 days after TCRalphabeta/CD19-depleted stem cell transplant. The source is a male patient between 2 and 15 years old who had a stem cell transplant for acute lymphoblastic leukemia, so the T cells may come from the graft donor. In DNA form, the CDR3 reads TGTGCCAGCAGCAAGAGAGTTCGGGACACCGGGGAGCTGTTTCTT. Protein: CASSKRVRDTGELFL.